These 7 T cell receptor beta chains came from one sample sequenced in a study of cytomegalovirus exposure and HLA in healthy donors. PCR used 60 Vbeta primers and 13 Jbeta primers. The repertoire was sequenced with immunoSEQ multiplex PCR; TCRdb's copy has only in-frame clones and lacks some. The sample shows tens of thousands of clones, around 85% of them seen only once. Input material: PBMCs. Source of these receptors: a man aged 25-45 years in good health and CMV-seronegative.

The rearrangement joins TRBV2 to TRBJ1-5, with unresolved D. V lost 0 bases and J lost 4, with 7 bases in between. CDR1 and CDR2 (germline): SNHLY, FYNNEI. The CDR3 loop spans 14 amino acids. The CDR3, as DNA: TGTGCCAGCAGTGAAGCCAGGATGAATCAGCCCCAGCATTTT. Translated: CASSEARMNQPQHF.

This clone has a handful of counts. The chain has TRBV19 and TRBJ1-2; D uncertain. V lost 10 bases and J 5 bases, leaving 17 bases between the germline ends. Germline assignment: CDR1 LNHDA and CDR2 SQIVND (reference sequence). CDR3 length: 13 amino acids. The CDR3 nucleotides read TGTGCCACCTCTAAGGGAGGGAGGTATGGCTACACCTTC. The encoded protein is CATSKGGRYGYTF. The full variable domain, in which reference TRBV19 and TRBJ1-2 provide the parts outside the CDR3, is DGGITQSPKYLFRKEGQNVTLSCEQNLNHDAMYWYRQDPGQGLRLIYYSQIVNDFQKGDIAEGYSVSREKKESFPLTVTSAQKNPTAFYLCATSKGGRYGYTFGSGTRLTVV.

The chain employs TRBV27 and TRBJ2-7, with 7 bases that match TRBD2. CDR1 MNHEY and CDR2 SMNVEV come from the germline V gene (reference sequence). The CDR3 covers 16 residues. After removal of 5 bases from V and 0 bases from J, the junction contained 10 bases not matched to a gene. CDR3 sequence: CASSRSGTWDSYEQYF. CDR3 nucleotide sequence: TGTGCCAGCAGTCGGAGCGGGACTTGGGACTCCTACGAGCAGTACTTC.

The count of this clone is one. The gene calls are TRBV30 and TRBJ1-5; D not certain. The CDR3 is 15 residues long. V was trimmed by 0 bases and J by 4 bases, leaving 13 bases between them. Germline CDR1 reads GTSNPN; CDR2 reads SVGIG (reference sequence). The CDR3 DNA reads as TGTGCCTGGAGTGTAGGCAGCGGACCGAATCAGCCCCAGCATTTT. This sequence encodes CAWSVGSGPNQPQHF.

The chain combines TRBV19 with TRBJ2-3; 7 bases map to TRBD1. This CDR3 contains 15 residues. V gave up 5 bases and J gave up 2 bases; unmatched junction bases: 7. The V gene's germline CDR1 is LNHDA and CDR2 SQIVND (reference sequence). CDR3 loop: CASSPREGATDTQYF. The CDR3 DNA is TGTGCCAGTAGTCCCAGAGAGGGGGCCACAGATACGCAGTATTTT.

The chain has TRBV9 and TRBJ1-4; D call uncertain. Trimming pared 2 bases from V and 5 bases from J, leaving 10 bases between. The CDR3 consists of 14 residues. Germline CDR1 reads SGDLS; CDR2 reads YYNGEE. In DNA, the CDR3 is TGTGCCAGCAGCGTCGGAACTATGAATGAAAAACTGTTTTTT. It translates to CASSVGTMNEKLFF. Full variable domain (outside the CDR3, taken from reference TRBV9 and TRBJ1-4): DSGVTQTPKHLITATGQRVTLRCSPRSGDLSVYWYQQSLDQGLQFLIQYYNGEERAKGNILERFSAQQFPDLHSELNLSSLELGDSALYFCASSVGTMNEKLFFGSGTQLSVL.

CDR3 coding DNA: TGTGCCAGCAGTATCGAGGGAGGCCATGGCTACACCTTC. Translation gives CASSIEGGHGYTF. The V and J genes are TRBV2 and TRBJ1-2; D not resolved. CDR3 length: 13 residues. The V and J ends lost 5 bases and 6 bases respectively, with 13 bases between them. Germline assignment: CDR1 SNHLY and CDR2 FYNNEI.